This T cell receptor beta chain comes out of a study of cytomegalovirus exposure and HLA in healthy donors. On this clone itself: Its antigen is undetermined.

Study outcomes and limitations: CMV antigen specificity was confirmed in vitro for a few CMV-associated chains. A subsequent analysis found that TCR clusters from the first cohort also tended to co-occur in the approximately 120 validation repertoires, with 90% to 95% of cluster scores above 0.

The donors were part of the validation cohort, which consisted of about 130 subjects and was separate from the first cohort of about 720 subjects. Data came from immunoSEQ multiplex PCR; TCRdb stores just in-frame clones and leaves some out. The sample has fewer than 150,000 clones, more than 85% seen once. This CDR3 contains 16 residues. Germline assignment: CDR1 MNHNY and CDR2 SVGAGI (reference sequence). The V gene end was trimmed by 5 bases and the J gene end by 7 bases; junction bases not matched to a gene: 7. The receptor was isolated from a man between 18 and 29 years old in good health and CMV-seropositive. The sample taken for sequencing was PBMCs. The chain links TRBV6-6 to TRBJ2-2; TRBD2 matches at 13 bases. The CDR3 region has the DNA TGTGCCAGCAGTATTGGGACTAGCGGGGCCCACGGGGAGCTGTTTTTT. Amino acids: CASSIGTSGAHGELFF.